The T cell receptor (beta chain) under discussion was sequenced for a study of T cell repertoires in cytomegalovirus infection. Study-wide context: The authors used CMV epitopes that were HLA-C-restricted (recently identified) and HLA-B-restricted (well studied). Both a matching HLA type and CMV infection were indicated by public TCR beta signatures.

Study-level findings and limits: The ex vivo response showed dominance by HLA-C-restricted CMV-specific TCR beta clonotypes.

The V end was cut by 1 base, the J end by 7 bases, with 7 bases between. CDR3 size: 12 residues. From the reads, TCRdb called clonotypes with MiXCR, one entry per CDR3 protein. The table has roughly 500,000 distinct CDR3 sequences, about 33% seen once. About this clonotype itself: Its target is unknown.

The sample consisted of cultured PBMCs, taken from culture after CMV antigen stimulation. The J gene is TRBJ1-2, the V gene TRBV12-3 or TRBV12-4; D not certain. This clonotype originated in a human donor in good health (CMV status not recorded). Some clones in this sample may be carry-over from other donors' samples. Here the CDR3 reads CASSLEGPGYTF. The CDR3 nucleotides are TGTGCCAGCAGTTTAGAAGGGCCTGGCTACACCTTC.